The sequence of this T cell receptor beta chain was determined in a study of T cells in women clearing cervical HPV infection. Comments on this clone: The read ends 3 residues before the CDR3 terminus; that terminus is restored from the germline J gene.

Libraries were prepared by immunoSEQ multiplex PCR; TCRdb keeps only in-frame clonotypes and omits some of them. The sample's table shows 20,000 to 25,000 clones. From germline, CDR1 is GTSNPN and CDR2 SVGIG (reference sequence). The CDR3 spans 12 residues. Sequencing used blood buffy coat. The origin of this receptor is a woman aged 18 to 69 with a cervical HPV16 infection that either progressed to CIN3+ or cleared (not recorded which). The V and J genes are TRBV30 and TRBJ2-4; D call uncertain. The sequenced part of the CDR3 DNA is TGTGCCTGGAGGGCCCAGTTCGATGGT. It codes for CAWRAQFDG. The CDR3 as a whole reads CAWRAQFDGQYF.